This T cell receptor (beta chain) appears in the sequencing data of a study of blood T cell repertoires in COVID-19. The overall study: The United States, Italy and Spain were the sources of the acute and convalescent COVID-19 samples. T cells, B-cell-depleted T cells, or PBMCs supplied cDNA or gDNA.

In the original workflow: Reference gene primer amplification yielded estimated nucleated cell counts. TCRdb's copy holds only in-frame clones and misses some; the assay was immunoSEQ multiplex PCR. That table is the source of V, J and clone size, and D and trimming were worked out from the DNA. The table has a few hundred thousand clones, roughly 85% seen once. The germline CDR1 and CDR2 sequences are MNHEY and SVGEGT. This CDR3 region has 16 residues. Losses at the gene ends were 2 bases for V and 9 bases for J; bases not matched to a gene: 10. Material: peripheral blood. This TCR derives from a man aged 50 to 60 with active or convalescent COVID-19. This rearrangement joins TRBV6-2 or TRBV6-3 to TRBJ2-1; 10 nucleotides agree with TRBD2. As DNA, the CDR3 is TGTGCCAGCAGTTACCCCAGCGGGAGGGTCGGGGGTGAGCAGTTCTTC. This encodes CASSYPSGRVGGEQFF.